The 10 T cell receptor beta chains in this list originate from one sample, sequenced in a study of T cell responses to AZD1222 COVID-19 vaccine. Some clones are missing from TCRdb's copy, which holds only in-frame ones; the method was immunoSEQ multiplex PCR. Among 100,000 to 150,000 clones listed, 85% to 90% were seen once. The sample was peripheral blood, taken on day 0 of AZD1222 vaccination. These receptors were collected from an adult in good health.

This chain links TRBV20-1 with TRBJ1-3; D gene ambiguous. The germline CDR1 and CDR2 sequences are DFQATT and SNEGSKA (reference sequence). The V gene lost 3 bases and the J gene lost 4 bases, with 13 bases spanning the gap. CDR3 length equals 14 residues. The CDR3 is CSASPNTGGNTIYF. CDR3 nucleotides: TGCAGTGCTAGTCCAAATACGGGGGGAAACACCATATATTTT.

This rearrangement joins TRBV28 to TRBJ1-6, with TRBD1 matching over 7 bases. The trim removed 7 bases at V and 7 bases at J, leaving 7 bases unmatched. Germline-derived CDR1 and CDR2 are MDHEN and SYDVKM. This CDR3 is built from 14 residues. The CDR3 DNA sequence: TGTGCCAGCAACGTTGACAGGGTAAATTCACCCCTCCACTTT. Its translation is CASNVDRVNSPLHF.

A note on this clone: A junction end diverges from the germline sequence, so it may reflect a read error. The chain couples TRBV11-2 to TRBJ2-1; the D gene is possibly TRBD2 (5 bases). Germline assignment: CDR1 SGHAT and CDR2 FQNNGV. The CDR3 is 11 residues long. The CDR3 DNA sequence: TGTGCCAGCAGCCCGGACTGGAGGATCCTCTTC. Translating gives CASSPDWRILF.

The rearrangement links TRBV28 to TRBJ1-1; D remains unclear. Trimming removed 3 bases from V and 1 base from J, with 15 bases in between. This CDR3 region has 16 residues. Germline values: CDR1 MDHEN, CDR2 SYDVKM. Here the CDR3 reads CASSLARGRENTEAFF. CDR3 sequence (DNA): TGTGCCAGCAGTTTGGCTCGAGGACGGGAGAACACTGAAGCTTTCTTT.

This rearrangement joins TRBV25-1 to TRBJ2-1; 11 nucleotides line up with TRBD2. Germline values: CDR1 MGHDK, CDR2 SYGVNS. This CDR3 is 16 amino acids long. V dropped 3 bases and J dropped 7; count of bases not matched to a gene: 8. The CDR3 nucleotides are TGTGCCAGCAGTGACTTAGCGGGAGGGCCGTCAAATGAGCAGTTCTTC. It specifies CASSDLAGGPSNEQFF.

The rearrangement joins TRBV7-9 to TRBJ2-5, with D unclear. The CDR3 loop spans 16 amino acids. Germline V gene lookup returns CDR1 SEHNR and CDR2 FQNEAQ (reference sequence). V dropped 5 bases and J dropped 5 bases, with 21 bases sitting between them. The CDR3 sequence is CASSPFLDSLGETQYF. CDR3 sequence (DNA): TGTGCCAGCAGCCCATTCCTCGATAGCCTCGGGGAGACCCAGTACTTC.

This clone was recorded a few times. The gene calls are TRBV6-5 and TRBJ1-5; D unclear. The V gene's germline CDR1 is MNHEY and CDR2 SVGAGI. The CDR3 runs 14 residues. The V and J ends lost 7 bases and 0 bases respectively, with 10 bases between them. The CDR3 spells CASKGEHSNQPQHF. CDR3 sequence (DNA): TGTGCCAGCAAGGGAGAACATAGCAATCAGCCCCAGCATTTT.

The rearrangement joins TRBV24-1 to TRBJ2-1; possible D gene TRBD2, 5 bases. The CDR3 spans 13 residues. Germline V lookup: CDR1 KGHDR, CDR2 SFDVKD. Trimming pared 8 bases from V and 5 bases from J, leaving 12 bases between. For the CDR3, the DNA is TGTGCCACCAATACGGGGTACAACAATGAGCAGTTCTTC. The encoded protein is CATNTGYNNEQFF.

The rearrangement uses TRBV7-2 and TRBJ2-5, with 13 bases aligning to TRBD2. With 0 bases clipped from V and 5 bases from J, the junction kept 15 bases outside the gene matches. This CDR3 is 20 amino acids long. Germline-derived CDR1 and CDR2 are SGHTA and FQGNSA. The CDR3 DNA is TGTGCCAGCAGCTTAGCCCCCCCCCGAACTAGCGGGAGGGCCAGGGAGACCCAGTACTTC. This gives the protein CASSLAPPRTSGRARETQYF.

V and J are TRBV6-6 and TRBJ1-3; 7 bases fit TRBD1. Germline CDR1 reads MNHNY; CDR2 reads SVGAGI (reference sequence). V lost 5 bases and J lost 0; bases outside the gene matches: 10. The length of the CDR3 is 17 residues. The CDR3 coding sequence is TGTGCCAGCAGTCTTCGGACAGGAACCTACTCTGGAAACACCATATATTTT. Residues: CASSLRTGTYSGNTIYF.